These 25 T cell receptor beta chains were all obtained from the same sample, sequenced in a study of T cell clonality in common variable immunodeficiency (dated by TCRdb to between 2014 and 2017). These receptors lack a known antigen. Results the study describes overall, beyond this receptor: Reportedly, TCRbeta sequences from CVID had fewer deletions and N-nucleotide insertions, and highly modified clones with 13 or more V deletions were absent from CVID.

Library generation was performed with the immunoSEQ multiplex PCR assay. The clones in this table, taken by TCRdb from immuneACCESS, are in-frame only. Not every clone is retained; where verified, under half of the shortfall comes from an unresolved V gene, and the cause of the rest is unknown. The sample features 30,000 to 40,000 clones, and none is a singleton. The biggest ten clones account for less than 30% of the sample. The sequenced sample consisted of peripheral blood mononuclear cells. These receptors all stem from a human donor with common variable immunodeficiency.

Remarks on this clone: The junction and the germline gene differ at one end; a read error may be behind it. The CDR3 extends 3 residues past the end of the read, so its final part is completed from the germline J gene. This rearrangement joins TRBV7-9 to TRBJ2-7, with D tentatively TRBD1 (6 bases). This CDR3 has 12 residues. Germline CDR1 SEHNR, CDR2 FQNEAQ (reference sequence). The CDR3 is CSSSQGTSEQYF. CDR3 DNA, as far as it was read: TGTTCCAGCAGCCAAGGGACATCCGAG.

Comments on this clone: The read comes to an end 3 residues before the CDR3 does, leaving the germline J gene to fill in the end. The gene calls are TRBV19 and TRBJ1-5; the D gene is possibly TRBD1 (6 bases). Germline V gene data show CDR1 as LNHDA and CDR2 as SQIVND (reference sequence). The germline V and J ends were trimmed by 7 bases and 1 base, with 14 bases remaining between them. The CDR3 runs to 15 residues. This chain's CDR3 is CASTYTGISNQPQHF. The sequenced CDR3 bases are TGTGCCAGTACCTACACAGGGATAAGCAATCAGCCC.

This clone was counted between two and nine times. The read gets to within 3 residues of the CDR3 end, and the germline J gene fills in the rest. The chain is built from TRBV7-3 and TRBJ2-1; 9 nucleotides align to TRBD1. There are 20 residues in the CDR3. With V trimmed by 0 bases and J by 0 bases, 12 bases remained unmatched. Germline assignment: CDR1 SGHTA and CDR2 FQGTGA. The CDR3 DNA, read in part, is TGTGCCAGCAGCTTAACCACCGGGACAGGGTACCGGTTCTCCTACAATGAG. Translated: CASSLTTGTGYRFSYNE. The entire CDR3 protein reads CASSLTTGTGYRFSYNEQFF. Combining the CDR3 with reference TRBV7-3 and TRBJ2-1 gives the whole variable domain GAGVSQTPSNKVTEKGKYVELRCDPISGHTALYWYRQSLGQGPEFLIYFQGTGAADDSGLPNDRFFAVRPEGSVSTLKIQRTERGDSAVYLCASSLTTGTGYRFSYNEQFFGPGTRLTVL.

As concerns this clone: Sequencing ends 3 residues short of the CDR3 end; the germline J gene provides the rest. The chain couples TRBV2 to TRBJ2-7, with D unresolved. V was shortened by 4 bases and J by 1 base, with 5 bases between the two germline ends. This CDR3 has 12 residues. Per germline, CDR1 SNHLY and CDR2 FYNNEI. CDR3 amino acids: CASSGQSYEQYF. Partial CDR3 DNA: TGTGCCAGCAGTGGGCAGTCCTACGAG.

This clone was seen a handful of times. The read stops 3 residues short of the end of the CDR3; the missing end is completed from the germline J gene. The rearrangement uses TRBV13 and TRBJ1-5; D may be TRBD1 (5 bases). Germline V gives CDR1 PRHDT, CDR2 FYEKMQ (reference sequence). V dropped 2 bases and J dropped 2 bases, with 16 bases sitting between them. This CDR3 has 17 amino acids. Partial CDR3 DNA: TGTGCCAGCAGCTTATCCCAGGGTAGTTTCGGCAATCAGCCC. This codes for CASSLSQGSFGNQP. From start to end, the CDR3 is CASSLSQGSFGNQPQHF.

This clone came up many times. The missing CDR3 end, 3 residues past where the read stops, is filled in from the germline J gene. The chain is built from TRBV5-4 and TRBJ1-1, with no clear D. The germline V and J ends were trimmed by 1 base and 5 bases, with 6 bases remaining between them. Germline V gene lookup returns CDR1 SGHNT and CDR2 YYREEE (reference sequence). The CDR3 is 12 residues long. CDR3 DNA (partial): TGTGCCAGCAGCTTGACGGGGACTGAA. This gives the protein CASSLTGTE. In full, the CDR3 is CASSLTGTEAFF.

On this clone itself: The observed sequence ends 3 residues before the CDR3 terminus, with the missing tail filled in from the germline J gene. This rearrangement joins TRBV20-1 to TRBJ2-7, with D possibly TRBD2 on 6 matching bases. The germline V and J ends were trimmed by 8 bases and 2 bases, with 13 bases remaining between them. CDR3 length equals 12 residues. Per germline, CDR1 DFQATT and CDR2 SNEGSKA (reference sequence). Here the CDR3 reads CSPGIAAYEQYF. The CDR3 bases that were read are TGCAGTCCTGGAATAGCGGCCTACGAG.

This clone was counted at least ten times. The sequence runs out 3 residues before the end of the CDR3; the remainder is reconstructed from the germline J gene. The genes are TRBV18 and TRBJ2-3; TRBD2 might be the D (6 bases). CDR3 length: 14 residues. Germline lookup yields CDR1 KGHSH and CDR2 LQKENI. The ends were cut back, 6 bases at V and 6 bases at J, with 16 bases in the middle. The CDR3 is CASSPAGSLDTQYF. The DNA read from the CDR3 is TGTGCCAGCTCCCCTGCGGGAAGCCTCGATACG.

This clone appeared a few times. The read falls 3 residues short of the CDR3 end, and the missing part is taken from the germline J gene. The chain carries TRBV19 and TRBJ1-5, with TRBD1 as a possible D gene (6 bases). CDR1 and CDR2 from the germline V gene are LNHDA and SQIVND (reference sequence). The CDR3 length is 14 residues. The V and J ends lost 6 bases and 5 bases respectively, with 14 bases between them. The DNA read from the CDR3 is TGTGCCAGTAGACAGGGACGTAGTGATCAGCCC. Protein product: CASRQGRSDQP. From start to end, the CDR3 is CASRQGRSDQPQHF.

The table lists this clone with many counts. The CDR3 sequence: CSAPTGGFGNTEAFF. CDR3 DNA, as far as it was read: TGCAGTGCTCCCACGGGGGGCTTTGGGAACACTGAA. The chain carries TRBV20-1 and TRBJ1-1; D is perhaps TRBD1 (6 bases). Sequencing ends 3 residues short of the CDR3 end; the germline J gene provides the rest. The CDR3 sequence is 15 residues long. Germline V gene data show CDR1 as DFQATT and CDR2 as SNEGSKA (reference sequence). Trimming stripped 5 bases from V and 1 base from J, with 17 bases between.

As regards this clone: The CDR3 extends 3 residues past the end of the read, so its final part is completed from the germline J gene. The gene calls are TRBV2 and TRBJ2-3, with TRBD1 matching 8 bases. Germline V gene lookup returns CDR1 SNHLY and CDR2 FYNNEI. The CDR3 sequence is 14 residues long. The junction had 4 bases not matched to a gene; V was cut back by 6 bases and J by 2 bases. Incomplete CDR3 DNA: TGTGCCAGCAGGGGCAGGGGGCCCACAGATACG. Encoded protein: CASRGRGPTDT. From start to end, the CDR3 is CASRGRGPTDTQYF.

This clone was counted a few times. The missing CDR3 end, 3 residues past where the read stops, is filled in from the germline J gene. V and J are TRBV19 and TRBJ1-2; D gene uncertain. Germline-derived CDR1 and CDR2 are LNHDA and SQIVND (reference sequence). There are 15 residues in the CDR3. Partial CDR3 DNA: TGTGCCAGTAGTATAGATCGTAGTCCTGTGGGCAGC. Its protein is CASSIDRSPVGS. The complete CDR3 protein is CASSIDRSPVGSYTF.

This clone was detected a few times. From the germline J gene comes the end of the CDR3, since the read stops 3 residues before it. The rearrangement uses TRBV7-3 and TRBJ1-3; 9 bases are a match to TRBD1. Germline V CDR1 and CDR2: SGHTA, FQGTGA. The CDR3 runs 16 residues. The ends lost 5 bases at V and 4 bases at J; junction bases unmatched: 9. CDR3 protein: CASSTRGQGSGNTIYF. CDR3 bases read: TGTGCCAGCAGCACCCGGGGACAGGGCTCGGGAAACACC.

Notes on this clone: The CDR3 goes on 3 residues after the read ends, and that part is filled in from the germline J gene. This rearrangement joins TRBV5-1 to TRBJ2-2; tentatively, D is TRBD1 (5 bases). With 0 bases removed from V and 1 base from J, the gap between germline ends came to 13 bases. The germline CDR1 and CDR2 sequences are SGHRS and YFSETQ. This CDR3 contains 17 residues. The sequenced part of the CDR3 DNA is TGCGCCAGCAGCTTGGCCCCCCAGGGAATGAACACCGGGGAG. This sequence encodes CASSLAPQGMNTGE. The whole CDR3 protein reads CASSLAPQGMNTGELFF. The variable domain in full, with the rest retrieved from reference TRBV5-1 and TRBJ2-2, is KAGVTQTPRYLIKTRGQQVTLSCSPISGHRSVSWYQQTPGQGLQFLFEYFSETQRNKGNFPGRFSGRQFSNSRSEMNVSTLELGDSALYLCASSLAPQGMNTGELFFGEGSRLTVL.

Ten or more counts support this clone. Read data end 3 residues before the CDR3 end; the end is taken from the germline J gene. This chain links TRBV7-9 with TRBJ1-1; 8 bases agree with TRBD1. The CDR3 covers 11 residues. Germline V lookup: CDR1 SEHNR, CDR2 FQNEAQ (reference sequence). The CDR3 sequence: CASSRQGEAFF. Partial CDR3 DNA: TGTGCCAGCAGCCGACAGGGGGAA.

This clone was found many times. The DNA ends 3 residues before the CDR3 does, and the rest of the CDR3 is filled in from the germline J gene. V and J are TRBV20-1 and TRBJ2-2; D is ambiguous. Germline CDR1 reads DFQATT; CDR2 reads SNEGSKA (reference sequence). Trimming took 2 bases from V and 7 from J, leaving 8 bases between them. This CDR3 comprises 12 residues. The CDR3 sequence: CSARPPGGELFF. Incomplete CDR3 DNA: TGCAGTGCTAGACCGCCGGGCGGGGAG.

This clone was detected ten times or more. The sequence runs out 3 residues before the end of the CDR3; the remainder is reconstructed from the germline J gene. The chain carries TRBV20-1 and TRBJ1-4; 10 nucleotides agree with TRBD1. The V gene end was trimmed by 0 bases and the J gene end by 5 bases; junction bases not matched to a gene: 3. Germline V CDR1 and CDR2: DFQATT, SNEGSKA (reference sequence). The CDR3 has 15 residues. The CDR3 sequence is CSARDAGQGNEKLFF. The part of the CDR3 DNA that was read is TGCAGTGCTAGAGATGCGGGACAGGGGAATGAAAAA.

This clone appeared many times. The read is 3 residues too short to cover the CDR3 end, so that end is filled in from the germline J gene. The sample carries other DNA sequences with the same CDR3. This chain joins TRBV7-2 and TRBJ2-3; the D gene is possibly TRBD2 (6 bases). There are 14 residues in the CDR3. Trimming pared 1 base from V and 2 bases from J, leaving 7 bases between. The germline V gene has CDR1 SGHTA and CDR2 FQGNSA. CDR3 loop: CASSLGGATDTQYF. The CDR3 bases that were read are TGTGCCAGCAGCTTAGGCGGGGCCACAGATACG.

The table lists this clone with many counts. The CDR3 end lies 3 residues beyond the end of the read and is filled in from the germline J gene. The V and J genes are TRBV27 and TRBJ2-4; TRBD2 agrees at 9 bases. The CDR3 spans 16 residues. With V trimmed by 6 bases and J by 5 bases, 11 bases remained unmatched. Germline lookup yields CDR1 MNHEY and CDR2 SMNVEV (reference sequence). CDR3 bases read: TGTGCCAGCAGCCGCCTCGCGGGAGGGCAGCAAAACATT. It specifies CASSRLAGGQQNI. From start to end, the CDR3 is CASSRLAGGQQNIQYF.

In its sample, this clone was seen a few times. Read sequence stops 3 residues before the CDR3 end, and the germline J gene provides the missing end. The V call is TRBV6-2 or TRBV6-3, the J call TRBJ2-7; TRBD1 might be the D (6 bases). Germline-derived CDR1 and CDR2 are MNHEY and SVGEGT. The CDR3 covers 13 residues. The V end was cut by 6 bases, the J end by 2 bases, with 11 bases between. CDR3 sequence: CASSRDTTYEQYF. The sequenced CDR3 bases are TGTGCCAGCAGCCGGGACACCACCTACGAG.

The table lists this clone with many counts. The read ends 3 residues shy of where the CDR3 ends; the end is completed using the germline J gene. The V and J genes are TRBV7-3 and TRBJ2-7; D is possibly TRBD1 (5 bases). From germline, CDR1 is SGHTA and CDR2 FQGTGA. The CDR3 is 14 residues long. Trimming removed 0 bases from V and 5 bases from J, with 11 bases in between. The covered CDR3 bases are TGTGCCAGCAGCTTAACGGCAGGGTCCCACGAG. Translation: CASSLTAGSHE. The whole CDR3 sequence reads CASSLTAGSHEQYF. Drawing the rest from reference TRBV7-3 and TRBJ2-7, the complete variable domain is GAGVSQTPSNKVTEKGKYVELRCDPISGHTALYWYRQSLGQGPEFLIYFQGTGAADDSGLPNDRFFAVRPEGSVSTLKIQRTERGDSAVYLCASSLTAGSHEQYFGPGTRLTVT.

This clone was seen repeatedly, ten times or more. The sequenced fragment ends 3 residues before the CDR3 boundary, so the rest is inferred from the germline J gene. V usage is TRBV5-1 and J usage is TRBJ1-2, with D possibly being TRBD1 (6 bases). The V end was cut by 4 bases, the J end by 7 bases, with 17 bases between. The CDR3 has 14 residues. Germline-derived CDR1 and CDR2 are SGHRS and YFSETQ. CDR3 residues: CASSEDPGGGGYTF. The CDR3 bases that were read are TGCGCCAGCAGCGAGGACCCCGGAGGGGGTGGC.

A note on this clone: The read falls 3 residues short of the CDR3 end, and the missing part is taken from the germline J gene. J is TRBJ2-1 and V is TRBV6-2 or TRBV6-3, with TRBD2 matching over 7 bases. Germline-derived CDR1 and CDR2 are MNHEY and SVGEGT. The CDR3 sequence is 14 residues long. V trimming: 6 bases; J trimming: 0 bases; junction bases outside the gene matches: 2. The part of the CDR3 DNA that was read is TGTGCCAGCAGCGGGGGGAGCTCCTACAATGAG. It translates to CASSGGSSYNE. From start to end, the CDR3 is CASSGGSSYNEQFF.

Remarks on this clone: Read coverage stops 3 residues before the CDR3 terminus; the germline J gene supplies the remainder. This chain connects TRBV18 to TRBJ1-2, with 11 bases matching TRBD1. CDR1 and CDR2 (germline): KGHSH, LQKENI. V was clipped by 6 bases and J by 6 bases; unmatched bases: 6. The CDR3 contains 14 residues. The CDR3 sequence: CASSQVGQGDGYTF. Incomplete CDR3 DNA: TGTGCCAGCTCTCAGGTGGGACAGGGGGATGGC. The complete variable domain, with remaining parts taken from reference TRBV18 and TRBJ1-2, reads NAGVMQNPRHLVRRRGQEARLRCSPMKGHSHVYWYRQLPEEGLKFMVYLQKENIIDESGMPKERFSAEFPKEGPSILRIQQVVRGDSAAYFCASSQVGQGDGYTFGSGTRLTVV.

This clone was observed a few times. The read terminates 3 residues ahead of where the CDR3 ends, so the germline J gene completes it. V is TRBV30 and J is TRBJ2-3, with 8 bases that match TRBD1. V gave up 2 bases and J gave up 2 bases; unmatched junction bases: 6. Germline CDR1 is GTSNPN and CDR2 is SVGIG (reference sequence). The CDR3 length is 15 residues. The chain's CDR3 is CAWSQGRGLTDTQYF. The DNA read from the CDR3 is TGTGCCTGGAGTCAGGGCAGGGGGCTCACAGATACG.